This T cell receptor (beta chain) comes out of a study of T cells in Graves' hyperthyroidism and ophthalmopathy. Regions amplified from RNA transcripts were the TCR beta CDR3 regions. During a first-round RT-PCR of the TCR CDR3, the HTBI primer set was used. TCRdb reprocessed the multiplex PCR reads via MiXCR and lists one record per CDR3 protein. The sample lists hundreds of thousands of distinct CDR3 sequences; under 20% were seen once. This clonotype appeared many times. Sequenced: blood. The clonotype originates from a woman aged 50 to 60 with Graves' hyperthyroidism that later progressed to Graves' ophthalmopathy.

The CDR3 DNA reads TGTGCCAGCAGCCTAGGACAGGGAAGAGCTACTAACTATGGCTACACCTTC. Protein product: CASSLGQGRATNYGYTF. The genes are TRBV3-1 and TRBJ1-2, with 8 bases matching TRBD1. The CDR3 length is 17 residues. Losses at the gene ends were 4 bases for V and 0 bases for J; bases not matched to a gene: 10. Per germline, CDR1 LGHDT and CDR2 YNNKEL (reference sequence).